Below are 14 T cell receptor beta chains sequenced from a single sample in a study of cytomegalovirus exposure and HLA in healthy donors. PCR used 60 Vbeta primers and 13 Jbeta primers. Profiling relied on immunoSEQ multiplex PCR, and the TCRdb table lists in-frame clones only, not all of them. The sample has 40,000 to 60,000 clones, and its top ten clones hold over 2%. The sequenced sample was PBMCs. The source is a female donor in good health and CMV-seronegative.

The V call is TRBV6-6, the J call TRBJ1-2; D is unresolved. The CDR3 runs to 15 residues. The germline V gene encodes CDR1 MNHNY and CDR2 SVGAGI (reference sequence). The V gene lost 0 bases and the J gene lost 3 bases, with 11 bases spanning the gap. The CDR3 DNA reads TGTGCCAGCAGTTACTCTCGGGGTCCTTACTATGGCTACACCTTC. This encodes CASSYSRGPYYGYTF.

The chain employs TRBV6-6 and TRBJ1-5, with 10 nucleotides matching TRBD1. V gave up 6 bases and J gave up 1 base; unmatched junction bases: 6. The length of the CDR3 is 16 residues. CDR1 is MNHNY and CDR2 is SVGAGI in the germline V gene (reference sequence). The CDR3: CASSPGTGVSNQPQHF. The CDR3, as DNA: TGTGCCAGCAGCCCCGGGACAGGGGTAAGCAATCAGCCCCAGCATTTT.

The chain uses TRBV7-2 and TRBJ2-7, with 9 bases that match TRBD1. With 3 bases clipped from V and 4 bases from J, the junction kept 4 bases outside the gene matches. The CDR3 covers 14 residues. Germline V gives CDR1 SGHTA, CDR2 FQGNSA. The chain's CDR3 is CASSFGTGRYEQYF. The CDR3 nucleotides are TGTGCCAGCAGCTTCGGGACAGGGCGGTACGAGCAGTACTTC.

CDR3 protein: CASSIGASGGGEQYF. Here the CDR3 DNA reads TGTGCCAGTAGTATAGGGGCTAGCGGAGGGGGCGAGCAGTACTTC. The rearrangement links TRBV19 to TRBJ2-7; D might be TRBD2 (7 bases). V was trimmed by 1 base and J by 6 bases, leaving 16 bases between them. CDR3 length: 15 residues. Germline CDR1 LNHDA, CDR2 SQIVND (reference sequence).

The CDR3 protein is CASRSEPQGGTQYF. In DNA form, the CDR3 reads TGTGCCAGTAGGAGTGAACCCCAGGGGGGGACCCAGTACTTC. V gene TRBV19 combines with J gene TRBJ2-5; a possible D gene is TRBD1 (7 bases). The germline CDR1 and CDR2 sequences are LNHDA and SQIVND (reference sequence). CDR3 length: 14 amino acids. The germline V and J ends were trimmed by 6 bases and 7 bases, with 18 bases remaining between them. Full variable domain (rest looked up from reference TRBV19 and TRBJ2-5): DGGITQSPKYLFRKEGQNVTLSCEQNLNHDAMYWYRQDPGQGLRLIYYSQIVNDFQKGDIAEGYSVSREKKESFPLTVTSAQKNPTAFYLCASRSEPQGGTQYFGPGTRLLVL.

This chain connects TRBV5-1 to TRBJ1-1; no clear D. CDR3 length: 15 residues. V was cut by 2 bases and J by 0 bases, with 11 bases left in between. Germline CDR1 is SGHRS and CDR2 is YFSETQ. CDR3 in amino acids: CASSFLPPVNTEAFF. Here the CDR3 DNA reads TGCGCCAGCAGCTTTCTCCCTCCAGTGAACACTGAAGCTTTCTTT.

CDR3 protein: CASTTAMNTEAFF. CDR3 nucleotides: TGTGCCAGTACGACAGCCATGAACACTGAAGCTTTCTTT. The V and J genes are TRBV19 and TRBJ1-1; a possible D gene is TRBD1 (5 bases). Germline CDR1 is LNHDA and CDR2 is SQIVND (reference sequence). Trimming stripped 7 bases from V and 0 bases from J, with 9 bases between. The CDR3 runs to 13 residues.

The V call is TRBV4-1, the J call TRBJ1-2; no definite D call. Trimming shortened V by 3 bases and J by 5 bases, and 7 bases separated the two germline ends. The germline gives CDR1 MGHRA, CDR2 YSYEKL. The CDR3 loop spans 12 amino acids. The CDR3 bases are TGCGCCAGCAGCCATGTAGTATATGGCTACACCTTC. Protein product: CASSHVVYGYTF.

The V and J genes are TRBV5-1 and TRBJ2-5; a weak D match, TRBD1 (5 bases). Trimming took off 4 bases at V and 5 bases at J, with 15 bases between the two ends. The CDR3 consists of 14 residues. Looked up from germline, CDR1 is SGHRS and CDR2 is YFSETQ. The CDR3 is CASSPNTPGETQYF. Here the CDR3 DNA reads TGCGCCAGCAGCCCGAATACCCCAGGGGAGACCCAGTACTTC.

This chain links TRBV29-1 with TRBJ1-5, with 11 bases matching TRBD1. The CDR3 contains 13 residues. Looked up from germline, CDR1 is SQVTM and CDR2 is ANQGSEA. Trimming took 6 bases from V and 5 from J; bases not matched to a gene: 3. The CDR3 here is CSVKGQGDQPQHF. For the CDR3, the DNA is TGCAGCGTGAAGGGACAGGGGGATCAGCCCCAGCATTTT.

The chain recombines TRBV19 with TRBJ2-7; TRBD2 might be the D (5 bases). Trimming shortened V by 4 bases and J by 2 bases, and 12 bases separated the two germline ends. Germline V gives CDR1 LNHDA, CDR2 SQIVND (reference sequence). There are 14 residues in the CDR3. CDR3 sequence reads: CASSKSGLPYEQYF. The CDR3 region has the DNA TGTGCCAGTAGTAAAAGCGGTCTTCCCTACGAGCAGTACTTC.

The chain has TRBV19 and TRBJ1-1, with 8 bases identical to TRBD1. From germline, CDR1 is LNHDA and CDR2 SQIVND (reference sequence). The CDR3 loop spans 14 amino acids. With V trimmed by 7 bases and J by 8 bases, 12 bases remained unmatched. CDR3 sequence reads: CASIPSGDRTEAFF. DNA of the CDR3: TGTGCCAGTATCCCATCCGGGGACAGGACGGAAGCTTTCTTT.

The V gene is TRBV5-1, the J gene TRBJ2-7; 7 bases are shared with TRBD1. The CDR3 has 15 amino acids. The germline V gene has CDR1 SGHRS and CDR2 YFSETQ. V gave up 4 bases and J gave up 3 bases; unmatched junction bases: 10. The CDR3 here is CASSPSLTGHYEQYF. The CDR3 DNA is TGCGCCAGCAGCCCTAGTTTGACAGGGCACTACGAGCAGTACTTC.

The V call is TRBV6-5, the J call TRBJ2-7; D may be TRBD1 (6 bases). This CDR3 has 15 residues. The germline gives CDR1 MNHEY, CDR2 SVGAGI. V dropped 6 bases and J dropped 0 bases, with 15 bases sitting between them. CDR3 loop: CASSKDRLSSYEQYF. In DNA form, the CDR3 reads TGTGCCAGCAGCAAGGACAGATTAAGCTCCTACGAGCAGTACTTC.